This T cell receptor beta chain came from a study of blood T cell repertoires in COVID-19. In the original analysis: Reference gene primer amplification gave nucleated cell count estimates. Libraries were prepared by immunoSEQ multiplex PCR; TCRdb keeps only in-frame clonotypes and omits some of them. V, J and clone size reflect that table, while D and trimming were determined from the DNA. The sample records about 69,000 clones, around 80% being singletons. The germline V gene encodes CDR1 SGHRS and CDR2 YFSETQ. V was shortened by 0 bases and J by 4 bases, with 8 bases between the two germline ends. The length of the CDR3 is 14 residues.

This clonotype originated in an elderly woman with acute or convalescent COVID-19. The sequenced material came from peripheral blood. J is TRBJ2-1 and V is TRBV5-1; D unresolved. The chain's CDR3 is CASSLGDTYNEQFF. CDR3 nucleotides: TGCGCCAGCAGCTTGGGAGACACTTACAATGAGCAGTTCTTC.